The table lists the clone carrying this TCR beta chain with many counts. The sample comes from a study of neurological immune-mediated disorders. Study at large: Relapsing-remitting disease affected about 31, and secondary progressive 3, of some 34 multiple sclerosis patients.

Between the trimmed V and J ends, which lost 5 bases and 0 bases, there was a span of 10 bases. This CDR3 region has 14 residues. Germline V lookup: CDR1 MNHNY, CDR2 SVGAGI (reference sequence). TCRdb fed the 5' RACE reads into MiXCR, producing one record per CDR3 protein. This sample has about 69,000 distinct CDR3 sequences; approximately 4.1% occur once, and the top ten carry 1% to 1.5%. The chain employs TRBV6-6 and TRBJ1-2; D is unresolved. This clonotype was obtained from a man younger than 40 with multiple sclerosis. Sequences were obtained from PBMCs. The CDR3 nucleotides read TGTGCCAGCAGTACTACAGAGCCTAACTATGGCTACACCTTC. It codes for CASSTTEPNYGYTF.